This TCR beta chain was observed in a study of cytomegalovirus exposure and HLA in healthy donors. The PCR employed 60 Vbeta primers together with 13 Jbeta primers. Using immunoSEQ multiplex PCR, the repertoire was profiled, and TCRdb retains in-frame clones only, with some absent. The sample has approximately 190,000 clones, more than 75% seen once. Remarks on this clone: Its antigen is still unknown.

General observations from the study: Usually a TCR sequence was rare, but some public TCRs were found in many donors. A later analysis, which compared TCR beta chains of equal frequency, found the HLA-associated ones more clonally expanded. Later analysis showed most CMV-associated TCR beta chains appearing HLA-restricted.

Specimen: PBMCs. This TCR was sampled from a middle-aged man in good health and CMV-seropositive.

The CDR3, as DNA: TGTGCCAGCAGCTACAGGCCTAGCGGGGGTTCCTACGAGCAGTACTTC. Protein sequence: CASSYRPSGGSYEQYF. The rearrangement links TRBV7-2 to TRBJ2-7; TRBD2 aligns across 10 bases. Germline CDR1 and CDR2: SGHTA and FQGNSA. The CDR3 spans 16 residues. The V segment lost 4 bases and the J segment 1 base; nucleotides outside the gene matches: 7.